This TCR beta chain was sequenced for a study of a mutant IDH1 vaccine in newly diagnosed glioma. Study as a whole: Beginning 4-6 weeks after radiotherapy alone, or with temozolomide cycles, vaccination took place. Patients previously underwent radiotherapy, temozolomide, or both, and most underwent both.

The table came from immunoSEQ multiplex PCR; TCRdb's copy has only in-frame clones and leaves some out. The top ten hold 4.5% to 5.5% of the sample, which has more than 35,000 clones, 81% seen once. Per germline, CDR1 SGHRS and CDR2 YFSETQ. Trimming took 0 bases from V and 7 from J; bases not matched to a gene: 10. The CDR3 contains 16 residues. As regards this clone: The antigen is not known.

The time point is: week 35, safety follow-up. Vaccine doses each comprised 300 ug of mutant IDH1 20-mer peptide, with topical imiquimod. The receptor's source is a woman aged 40 to 50 with glioma. Some clones in this sample may be carry-over from other donors' samples. This chain connects TRBV5-1 to TRBJ2-1; 7 nucleotides align to TRBD1. The material sequenced was PBMCs, taken from a glioma patient whose treatment included an IDH1 peptide vaccine. The CDR3 coding sequence is TGCGCCAGCAGCTTGGAGGTCGGACAGGTGGGTAATGAGCAGTTCTTC. This translates into CASSLEVGQVGNEQFF.